Listed here are 7 T cell receptor beta chains from one sample, sequenced in a study of OX40 agonist ivuxolimab in advanced cancers. Sequencing was performed with immunoSEQ multiplex PCR; in TCRdb, only in-frame clones are kept and a portion is missing. In the table there are 75,000 to 80,000 clones, approximately 81% of which are singletons. This specimen consisted of CD4+ or CD8+ T cells sorted from blood, obtained in a trial of the OX40 agonist ivuxolimab. The receptors derive from an adult with an advanced solid tumor such as melanoma, head and neck, liver or kidney cancer.

The chain carries TRBV7-6 and TRBJ2-5; TRBD2 agrees at 15 bases. V trimming: 4 bases; J trimming: 0 bases; junction bases outside the gene matches: 3. The CDR3 is made up of 17 amino acids. Germline-derived CDR1 and CDR2 are SGHVS and FNYEAQ. The CDR3 spells CASSSGTSGGNQETQYF. Written as DNA, the CDR3 is TGTGCCAGCAGCTCAGGGACTAGCGGGGGGAACCAAGAGACCCAGTACTTC.

CDR3 sequence: CASSARVRETQYF. DNA for the CDR3: TGTGCCAGCAGCGCTCGGGTCCGGGAGACCCAGTACTTC. V and J are TRBV27 and TRBJ2-5; no reliable D call. This CDR3 is built from 13 residues. The germline gives CDR1 MNHEY, CDR2 SMNVEV (reference sequence). Trimming removed 6 bases from V and 5 bases from J, with 13 bases in between.

J is TRBJ1-2 and V is TRBV5-1; D gene ambiguous. CDR1 is SGHRS, CDR2 YFSETQ, per germline. The V and J ends lost 1 base and 5 bases respectively, with 12 bases between them. This CDR3 comprises 14 residues. The CDR3 bases are TGCGCCAGCAGCTTGACAGACCCTAGTTATGGCTACACCTTC. Protein product: CASSLTDPSYGYTF.

V and J are TRBV6-1 and TRBJ1-2; D is uncertain. The CDR3 consists of 14 residues. The germline CDR1 and CDR2 sequences are MNHNS and SASEGT. V lost 6 bases and J 1 base, leaving 12 bases between the germline ends. The CDR3 region has the DNA TGTGCCAGCAGAATTCGTGACATTAACTATGGCTACACCTTC. This translates into CASRIRDINYGYTF.

This clone was seen a single time. The rearrangement links TRBV19 to TRBJ2-2; 10 nucleotides match TRBD2. V trimming: 11 bases; J trimming: 8 bases; junction bases outside the gene matches: 11. CDR3 length equals 14 residues. Germline lookup yields CDR1 LNHDA and CDR2 SQIVND (reference sequence). Written as DNA, the CDR3 is TGTGCCGGCAGCAGCGGGGGGGCCGGTGGGGAGCTGTTTTTT. The encoded protein is CAGSSGGAGGELFF. Complete variable domain (other parts from reference TRBV19 and TRBJ2-2): DGGITQSPKYLFRKEGQNVTLSCEQNLNHDAMYWYRQDPGQGLRLIYYSQIVNDFQKGDIAEGYSVSREKKESFPLTVTSAQKNPTAFYLCAGSSGGAGGELFFGEGSRLTVL.

The V and J genes are TRBV5-1 and TRBJ1-4, with D possibly being TRBD1 (5 bases). The CDR3 loop spans 14 amino acids. V lost 4 bases, J lost 8 bases, and 15 bases lay in between. Germline CDR1 reads SGHRS; CDR2 reads YFSETQ. The CDR3 is CASSTGPGEEKLFF. The CDR3 region has the DNA TGCGCCAGCAGCACGGGACCAGGCGAGGAAAAACTGTTTTTT.

The chain links TRBV6-5 to TRBJ1-5, with D possibly TRBD1 on 6 matching bases. Germline lookup yields CDR1 MNHEY and CDR2 SVGAGI. V was shortened by 6 bases and J by 5 bases, with 17 bases between the two germline ends. CDR3 length equals 15 residues. The CDR3 here is CASSLSRDTYQPQHF. The CDR3 DNA reads TGTGCCAGCAGCCTGAGCCGGGACACGTATCAGCCCCAGCATTTT.